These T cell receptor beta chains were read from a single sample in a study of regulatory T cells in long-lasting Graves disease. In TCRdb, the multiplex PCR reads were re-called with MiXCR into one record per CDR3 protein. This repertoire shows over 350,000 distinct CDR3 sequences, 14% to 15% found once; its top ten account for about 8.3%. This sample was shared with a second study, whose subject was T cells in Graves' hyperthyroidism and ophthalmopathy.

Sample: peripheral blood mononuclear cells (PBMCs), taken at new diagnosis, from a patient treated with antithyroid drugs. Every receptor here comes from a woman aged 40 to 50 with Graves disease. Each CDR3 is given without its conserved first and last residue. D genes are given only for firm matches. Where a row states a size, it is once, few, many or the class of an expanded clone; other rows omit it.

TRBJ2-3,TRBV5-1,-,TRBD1,ASSALTGSTDTQY
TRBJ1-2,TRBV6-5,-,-,ASSSRGWPYGYT
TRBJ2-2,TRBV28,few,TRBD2,ASSFPSSGSLTGELF
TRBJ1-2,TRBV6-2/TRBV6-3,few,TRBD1,ASSYIRGGDGYT
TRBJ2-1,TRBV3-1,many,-,ASSPGSPSYNEQF
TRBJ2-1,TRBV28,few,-,ASSLGGTAAYNEQF
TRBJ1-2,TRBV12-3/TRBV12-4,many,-,ASTTFGGDYGYT
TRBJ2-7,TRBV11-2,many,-,ASSLRWQAYEQY
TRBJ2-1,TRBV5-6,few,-,ASSSDPLQGSDPNEQF
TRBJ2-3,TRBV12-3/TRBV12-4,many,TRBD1,ASSPPRGPTDTQY
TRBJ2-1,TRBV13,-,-,ASSQELAADNEQF
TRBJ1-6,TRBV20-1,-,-,SARTGVKSPLH
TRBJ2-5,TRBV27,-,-,ASSGFGGMVETQY
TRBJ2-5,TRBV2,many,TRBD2,ASLAVEETQY
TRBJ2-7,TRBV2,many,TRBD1,ASKKLQGLPGEQY
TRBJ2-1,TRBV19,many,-,ASSRQSSYNEQF
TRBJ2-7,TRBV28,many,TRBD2,ASSVGLGLAGLEQY
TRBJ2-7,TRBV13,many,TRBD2,ASSSLATGGEQY
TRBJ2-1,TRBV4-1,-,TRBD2,ASSQVGETSGPSSYNEQF
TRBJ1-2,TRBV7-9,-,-,ASSLGGAVNYGYT
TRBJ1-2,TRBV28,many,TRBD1,ASSFKGTEALYGYT
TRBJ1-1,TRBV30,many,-,AWSYPGGTEAF
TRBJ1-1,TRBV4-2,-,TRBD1,ASSQEQGFQGPEAF
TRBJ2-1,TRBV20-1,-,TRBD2,SARDPGLASNEQF
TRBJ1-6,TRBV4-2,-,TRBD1,ASSQDREGSPLH
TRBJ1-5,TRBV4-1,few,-,ASSQGQVNQPQH
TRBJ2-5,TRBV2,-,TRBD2,ASSPTSGSMETQY
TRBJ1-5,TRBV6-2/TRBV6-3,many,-,ASSYGTSNQPQH
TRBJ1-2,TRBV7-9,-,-,ASSSQLYGYT
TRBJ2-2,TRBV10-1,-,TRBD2,ASSSGLAGLNTGELF
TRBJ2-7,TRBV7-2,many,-,ASSLRSLSEQY
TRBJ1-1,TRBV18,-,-,ASSPLGAERAF
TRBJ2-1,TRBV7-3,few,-,ASSSLPVDYTYNEQF
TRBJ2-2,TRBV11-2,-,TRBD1,ASSLDGQGGGELF
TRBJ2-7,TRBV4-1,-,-,ASSQAFSGSSYEQY
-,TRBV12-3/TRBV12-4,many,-,ASNGRNNEQF
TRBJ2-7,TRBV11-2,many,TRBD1,ASSLNRGLYEQY
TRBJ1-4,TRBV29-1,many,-,SVKPGTVGTNEKLF
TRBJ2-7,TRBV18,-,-,ASSPGGKGKTYEQY
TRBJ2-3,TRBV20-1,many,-,SARDLNSGRTDTQY
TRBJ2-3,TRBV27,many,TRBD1,ASSFRDRGTDTQY
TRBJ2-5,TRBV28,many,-,ASSPRGKEETQY
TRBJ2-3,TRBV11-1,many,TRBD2,ASSERGTSDTQY
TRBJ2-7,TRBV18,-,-,ASPPSVRAQY
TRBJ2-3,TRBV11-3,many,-,ASSSRERGGGTDTQY
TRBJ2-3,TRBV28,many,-,ASSFRAGTTDTQY
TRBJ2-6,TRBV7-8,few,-,ASSLPGSGANVLT
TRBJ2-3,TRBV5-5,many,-,ASKEVADTQY
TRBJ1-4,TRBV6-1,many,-,ASSEDVRSEKLF
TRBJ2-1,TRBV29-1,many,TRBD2,SSLSSLAGGPYNEQF
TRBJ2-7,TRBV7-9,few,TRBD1,ASSQTYLDRVGSYEQY
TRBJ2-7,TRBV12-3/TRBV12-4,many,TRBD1,ASSLDPGTGYYEQY
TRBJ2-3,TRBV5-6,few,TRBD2,ASSRLAGEGTDTQY
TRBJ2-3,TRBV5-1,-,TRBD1,ASRKTPGQVSDTQY
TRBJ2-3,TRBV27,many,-,ASSFPGADTDTQY